This TCR beta chain came from a study of T cell responses to AZD1222 COVID-19 vaccine. Findings and limits, study-wide: Spike-specific TCR breadth and depth grew following two AZD1222 doses. Donors were largely white British and mainly female; clonal diversity was possibly underestimated.

Turning to this clone: The antigen remains undetermined.

The CDR3 runs 16 residues. The V gene's germline CDR1 is SNHLY and CDR2 FYNNEI. V was clipped by 7 bases and J by 0 bases, with 13 bases between them. The data were produced by immunoSEQ multiplex PCR, yet TCRdb's version contains in-frame clones alone and is incomplete. The sample records over 100,000 clones, 90% being singletons. This TCR derives from an adult in good health. Sequenced here: peripheral blood, sampled on day 0 of AZD1222 vaccination. V and J are TRBV2 and TRBJ2-6, with no clear D. The DNA of the CDR3 is TGTGCCAGCAATCCGGACGGAGCCTCTGGGGCCAACGTCCTGACTTTC. This sequence encodes CASNPDGASGANVLTF.